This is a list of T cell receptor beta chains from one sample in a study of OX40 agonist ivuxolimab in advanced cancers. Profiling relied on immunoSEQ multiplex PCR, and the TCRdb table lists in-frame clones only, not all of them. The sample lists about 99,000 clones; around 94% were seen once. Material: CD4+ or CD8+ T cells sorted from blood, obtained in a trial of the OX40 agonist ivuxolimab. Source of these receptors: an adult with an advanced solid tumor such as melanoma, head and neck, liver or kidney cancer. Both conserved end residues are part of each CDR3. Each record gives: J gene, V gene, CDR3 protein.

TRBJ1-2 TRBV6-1 CASRQGLDYGYTF
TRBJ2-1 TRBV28 CASTKRRTSGISYNEQFF
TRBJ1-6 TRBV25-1 CASSATLPGRRDSPLHF
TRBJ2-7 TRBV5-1 CASSLYQGANEQYF
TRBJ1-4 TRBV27 CASRERTGVESEKLFF
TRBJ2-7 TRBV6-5 CASGSWNSYEQYF
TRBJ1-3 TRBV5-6 CASSLNTYSGNTIYF
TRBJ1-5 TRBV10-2 CAISESDSNQPQHF
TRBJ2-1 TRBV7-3 CASSPSSGSSYNEQFF
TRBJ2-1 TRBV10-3 CAISDQGGPNEQFF
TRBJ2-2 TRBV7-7 CASSLRGTGELFF
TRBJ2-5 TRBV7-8 CASSSWTLSIETQYF
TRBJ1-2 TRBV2 CASGLRRDYGYTF
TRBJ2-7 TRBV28 CASSLPAGSFYEQYF
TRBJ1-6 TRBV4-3 CASSPGWSYNSPLHF
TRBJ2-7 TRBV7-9 CASSSPYGGFYEQYF
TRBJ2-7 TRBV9 CASSVEAGVTYEQYF
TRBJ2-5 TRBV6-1 CASSPYRVWETQYF
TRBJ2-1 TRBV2 CASGRGGGPWNEQFF
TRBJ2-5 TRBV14 CASSHIAGVAETQYF
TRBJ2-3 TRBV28 CASRSLDGKGTDTQYF
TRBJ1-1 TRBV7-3 CASSPPGRDTEAFF
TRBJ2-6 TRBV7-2 CASRNSASGANVLTF
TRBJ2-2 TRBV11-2 CASSADSAGTGELFF
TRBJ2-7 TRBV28 CASSLFGPYEQYF
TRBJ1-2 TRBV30 CAWVGAPGYTF
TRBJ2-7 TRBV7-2 CASSLDASGPFKQYF